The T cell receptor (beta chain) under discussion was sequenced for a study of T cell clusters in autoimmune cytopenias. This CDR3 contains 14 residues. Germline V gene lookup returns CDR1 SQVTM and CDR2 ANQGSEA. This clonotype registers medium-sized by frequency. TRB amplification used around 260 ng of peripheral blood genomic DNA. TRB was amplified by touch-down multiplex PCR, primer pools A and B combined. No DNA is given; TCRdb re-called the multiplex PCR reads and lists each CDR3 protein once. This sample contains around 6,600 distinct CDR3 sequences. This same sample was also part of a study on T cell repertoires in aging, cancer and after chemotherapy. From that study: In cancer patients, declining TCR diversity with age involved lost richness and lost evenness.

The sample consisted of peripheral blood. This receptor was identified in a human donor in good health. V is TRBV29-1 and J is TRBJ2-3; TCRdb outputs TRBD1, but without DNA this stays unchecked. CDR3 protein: CSVKTGASTDTQYF.